This TCR beta chain was retrieved from a study of regulatory T cells in long-lasting Graves disease. The study, taken as a whole, reports: A limited number of samples was an acknowledged limitation.

This clonotype was observed at least ten times. Its antigen remains unidentified. Documented time point: newly diagnosed GD, antithyroid drugs for less than 3 months. Generation of the TCR library employed RNA extracted from PBMCs. Arm-PCR of CDR3 regions with iRepertoire HTBI primers generated TCR beta libraries. TCRdb analysed the multiplex PCR reads with MiXCR anew, one entry per CDR3 protein. The sample yields about 420,000 distinct CDR3 sequences, over 15% seen once. This CDR3 is 14 amino acids long. CDR1 SGHTA and CDR2 FQGNSA come from the germline V gene. Trimming removed 3 bases at V and 1 base at J, with 9 bases between. This sample also belongs to another study, concerning T cells in Graves' hyperthyroidism and ophthalmopathy. That paper adds: Patients counted as stable if ophthalmopathy did not develop within 18 months. First-round RT-PCR with HTBI primers amplified the TCR CDR3 region. Model-based prediction identified ophthalmopathy a median 6.5 months prior to its onset.

This clonotype was sampled from a woman aged 18-29 years with Graves disease. V usage is TRBV7-2 and J usage is TRBJ1-1; D remains unclear. Sequencing used peripheral blood mononuclear cells (PBMCs), obtained at new diagnosis, from a patient treated with antithyroid drugs. CDR3 bases: TGTGCCAGCAGCTTTCCTGGTGGGAACACTGAAGCTTTCTTT. This gives the protein CASSFPGGNTEAFF.